The 20 T cell receptor beta chains below were found in one sample sequenced in a study of CD8 T cells in Susac syndrome. RNA amounts of roughly 0.5 to 1 ug underwent reverse transcription with random hexamers. TCRdb independently ran MiXCR on the immunoSEQ multiplex PCR reads; one entry per CDR3 protein. This table holds under 200,000 distinct CDR3 sequences, 85% to 95% found once. Material: CD8+ T cells from PBMCs. The receptors were sampled from a human donor with multiple sclerosis.

V is TRBV27 and J is TRBJ1-4; D is perhaps TRBD1 (6 bases). This CDR3 contains 16 residues. Germline V gene sequence: CDR1 MNHEY, CDR2 SMNVEV (reference sequence). Between the trimmed V and J ends, which lost 3 bases and 2 bases, there was a span of 13 bases. CDR3 coding DNA: TGTGCCAGCAGTTTGTTCAGGGGCCAGACTAATGAAAAACTGTTTTTT. It yields the protein CASSLFRGQTNEKLFF.

This sequence joins TRBV12-5 and TRBJ2-2, with D unresolved. The V end lost 2 bases, the J end lost 5 bases, and 6 bases lay between the germline ends. Germline loops: CDR1 LGHNT, CDR2 FRNRAP. CDR3 size: 13 residues. This CDR3 is CASGLSLTGELFF. The CDR3 nucleotides are TGTGCTAGTGGTTTGTCCCTTACCGGGGAGCTGTTTTTT.

The chain links TRBV28 to TRBJ2-1, with 7 bases matching TRBD2. The CDR3 is 12 amino acids. Germline V CDR1 and CDR2: MDHEN, SYDVKM. Trimming cost V 6 bases and J 8 bases; bases outside gene matches: 4. CDR3: CASREREDEQFF. CDR3 coding DNA: TGTGCCAGCAGGGAGCGGGAAGATGAGCAGTTCTTC.

The chain recombines TRBV7-9 with TRBJ2-7; a possible D gene is TRBD1 (5 bases). Germline V lookup: CDR1 SEHNR, CDR2 FQNEAQ (reference sequence). This CDR3 contains 15 residues. Trimming removed 2 bases at V and 2 bases at J, with 13 bases between. In nucleotides, the CDR3 is TGTGCCAGCAGCTTATCCGAGACAGCGCCCTACGAGCAGTACTTC. This translates into CASSLSETAPYEQYF.

V gene TRBV12-3 or TRBV12-4 combines with J gene TRBJ2-5; 8 bases agree with TRBD2. The CDR3 loop spans 14 amino acids. V lost 2 bases to trimming and J lost 2 bases; unmatched junction nucleotides: 1. CDR3 amino acids: CASSLTGGQETQYF. CDR3 nucleotides: TGTGCCAGCAGTTTAACGGGAGGGCAAGAGACCCAGTACTTC.

The V and J genes are TRBV9 and TRBJ2-4; 10 positions match TRBD1. CDR1 is SGDLS, CDR2 YYNGEE, per germline. With 3 bases clipped from V and 8 bases from J, the junction kept 2 bases outside the gene matches. The CDR3 length is 13 residues. CDR3 sequence (DNA): TGTGCCAGCAGCGGGGGGACAGGGGACATTCAGTACTTC. The encoded protein is CASSGGTGDIQYF.

This rearrangement joins TRBV20-1 to TRBJ2-7, with a possible D match to TRBD1 (5 bases). V dropped 0 bases and J dropped 2 bases, with 14 bases sitting between them. Germline lookup yields CDR1 DFQATT and CDR2 SNEGSKA (reference sequence). The CDR3 contains 15 residues. The CDR3 reads CSARDYKGPPYEQYF. In DNA, the CDR3 is TGCAGTGCTAGAGATTATAAGGGGCCCCCCTACGAGCAGTACTTC.

The chain links TRBV18 to TRBJ2-5, with TRBD1 identical over 7 bases. The CDR3 sequence is 17 residues long. In germline, CDR1 is KGHSH, CDR2 LQKENI. V was pared by 3 bases and J by 3 bases, with 13 bases of the junction left unmatched. Written as DNA, the CDR3 is TGTGCCAGCTCACCGTTTCACCAGGACAGGCTCGAAGAGACCCAGTACTTC. It yields the protein CASSPFHQDRLEETQYF.

This chain uses TRBV12-3 or TRBV12-4 with TRBJ1-2; no firm D call. Trimming stripped 4 bases from V and 7 bases from J, with 16 bases between. The CDR3 covers 14 residues. Written as DNA, the CDR3 is TGTGCCAGCAGTTCTACGGGTTCGGTATTTGGCTACACCTTC. Encoded protein: CASSSTGSVFGYTF.

CDR3 bases: TGTGCCAGCAGTATAACAGGGTCGGCCGGGGAGCTGTTTTTT. Residues: CASSITGSAGELFF. This chain connects TRBV28 to TRBJ2-2, with a weak D call TRBD1 (6 bases). Germline V gene sequence: CDR1 MDHEN, CDR2 SYDVKM. The CDR3 sequence is 14 residues long. V lost 5 bases, J lost 6 bases, and 13 bases lay in between.

The chain couples TRBV9 to TRBJ2-7, with D unclear. Trimming took 4 bases from V and 0 from J, leaving 11 bases between them. This CDR3 region has 14 residues. The germline CDR1 and CDR2 sequences are SGDLS and YYNGEE. CDR3 DNA sequence: TGTGCCAGCAGCCCAACAGTAGTCTCCTACGAGCAGTACTTC. This translates into CASSPTVVSYEQYF.

The rearrangement uses TRBV7-2 and TRBJ2-7; 7 bases line up with TRBD2. Germline loops: CDR1 SGHTA, CDR2 FQGNSA. V lost 1 base, J lost 2 bases, and 11 bases stayed unmatched. This CDR3 contains 17 residues. This chain's CDR3 is CASSLVFGTTQTYEQYF. The CDR3 DNA reads TGTGCCAGCAGCTTAGTGTTTGGGACTACCCAAACCTACGAGCAGTACTTC.

The V call is TRBV6-1, the J call TRBJ1-3; tentatively, D is TRBD1 (5 bases). V lost 5 bases to trimming and J lost 0 bases, with 14 bases between them. Germline V gene lookup returns CDR1 MNHNS and CDR2 SASEGT. The CDR3 length is 16 residues. In nucleotides, the CDR3 is TGTGCCAGCAGTCCAGGACAAGCGTTCTCTGGAAACACCATATATTTT. This gives the protein CASSPGQAFSGNTIYF.

The chain employs TRBV9 and TRBJ2-1; D gene uncertain. The CDR3 contains 10 residues. With 3 bases removed from V and 12 bases from J, the gap between germline ends came to 7 bases. The V gene's germline CDR1 is SGDLS and CDR2 YYNGEE. The CDR3 sequence: CASSGPRQFF. The CDR3 nucleotides read TGTGCCAGCAGCGGCCCGAGGCAGTTCTTC.

To note about this clonotype: Its ends do not fully match the called genes, so a read error is possible. The V and J genes are TRBV7-7 and TRBJ1-1; no clear D. The CDR3 length is 13 residues. Germline V CDR1 and CDR2: SSHAT, FNYEAQ (reference sequence). CDR3 region: CASSRTVNTEAFF. Written as DNA, the CDR3 is TGTGCTAGCAGTCGGACGGTGAACACTGAAGCTTTCTTT.

V is TRBV20-1 and J is TRBJ2-7; 10 bases are shared with TRBD2. CDR1 DFQATT and CDR2 SNEGSKA come from the germline V gene (reference sequence). The length of the CDR3 is 16 residues. V lost 4 bases and J lost 2; bases outside the gene matches: 11. The CDR3 sequence is CSAIRGSGRDAYEQYF. The DNA of the CDR3 is TGCAGTGCTATTAGGGGGAGCGGGAGGGACGCCTACGAGCAGTACTTC.

V gene TRBV27 combines with J gene TRBJ1-5, with TRBD1 as a possible D gene (6 bases). The CDR3 consists of 16 residues. The ends were cut back, 3 bases at V and 4 bases at J, with 16 bases in the middle. The germline gives CDR1 MNHEY, CDR2 SMNVEV (reference sequence). The CDR3 region is CASSLGAGLPNQPQHF. The CDR3 bases are TGTGCCAGCAGTTTGGGGGCAGGGCTCCCGAATCAGCCCCAGCATTTT.

This rearrangement joins TRBV25-1 to TRBJ2-7; 8 nucleotides agree with TRBD1. Trimming at V came to 1 base and at J to 9 bases, leaving 8 bases not matched to a gene. The CDR3 spans 14 residues. In germline, CDR1 is MGHDK, CDR2 SYGVNS. DNA of the CDR3: TGTGCCAGCAGTGAATTTGGCAGGGGGCTCGGGCAGTACTTC. Amino acids: CASSEFGRGLGQYF.

The chain has TRBV9 and TRBJ2-5; D uncertain. Germline CDR1 reads SGDLS; CDR2 reads YYNGEE. Trimming cost V 2 bases and J 3 bases, with 11 bases left between them. The CDR3 consists of 14 residues. The CDR3 nucleotides are TGTGCCAGCAGCGTTATAGGCAGTGAAGAGACCCAGTACTTC. As protein: CASSVIGSEETQYF.

The rearrangement uses TRBV12-5 and TRBJ2-4; possible D gene TRBD2, 5 bases. The length of the CDR3 is 14 residues. V dropped 1 base and J dropped 7 bases, with 11 bases sitting between them. Per germline, CDR1 LGHNT and CDR2 FRNRAP. DNA for the CDR3: TGTGCTAGTGGTTTGGAGACGGGGTGGAACATTCAGTACTTC. Its protein product is CASGLETGWNIQYF.